These 25 T cell receptor beta chains were sequenced from one sample in a study of blood T cells in healthy people across ages (dated by TCRdb to the mid-2010s). Library creation used 5' RACE. Sequencing was carried out with an Illumina HiSeq 2500. A second PCR of roughly 6 to 12 cycles was performed with a sample-barcoded 5' primer and a J-beta primer mix. TCRdb reworked the public reads: Q25 trimming with fastp, MiXCR clone assembly, productive beta chains retained. Each entry merges the rows of one CDR3 protein and shows their most common DNA and genes. The sample table contains approximately 1.5 million distinct CDR3 sequences; only one count was recorded for 30% to 40% of them. In total, the top ten clones hold roughly 10% of the sample. The sample taken for sequencing was blood. These receptors came from a woman in her 30s in good health.

This clonotype showed up just a few times. V gene TRBV10-3 combines with J gene TRBJ2-7; 12 positions agree with TRBD2. Germline CDR1 reads ENHRY; CDR2 reads SYGVKD. There are 17 residues in the CDR3. V shed 6 bases and J 2 bases; nucleotides not matched to a gene: 11. The CDR3 spells CAIRRRVTSGGPYEQYF. CDR3 bases: TGTGCCATCAGGAGAAGAGTGACTAGCGGGGGTCCCTACGAGCAGTACTTC.

The table lists this clonotype with a few counts. The DNA of the CDR3 is TGTGCCAGCTTCAGAACCAGGGGTGGCTCCTACGAGCAGTACTTC. Translating gives CASFRTRGGSYEQYF. The chain links TRBV6-1 to TRBJ2-7; perhaps TRBD1 as D (6 bases). Germline V gives CDR1 MNHNS, CDR2 SASEGT. The CDR3 loop spans 15 amino acids. V gave up 8 bases and J gave up 0 bases, with 17 bases separating them.

The chain employs TRBV7-9 and TRBJ1-1; D might be TRBD1 (5 bases). The CDR3 loop spans 12 amino acids. V lost 10 bases to trimming and J lost 2 bases, with 11 bases between them. The germline CDR1 and CDR2 sequences are SEHNR and FQNEAQ (reference sequence). The CDR3, as DNA: TGTGCCATCCAACAGGTTAACACTGAAGCTTTCTTT. Translating it yields CAIQQVNTEAFF.

This clonotype was found a few times. V is TRBV10-3 and J is TRBJ1-5, with D unclear. V shed 2 bases and J shed 9 bases, with 8 bases lying between them. The CDR3 runs to 12 residues. In germline, CDR1 is ENHRY, CDR2 SYGVKD. The CDR3 nucleotides read TGTGCCATCAGTGAGGTCTCAGGGCCCCAGCATTTT. This encodes CAISEVSGPQHF.

In DNA form, the CDR3 reads TGTGCCAGCAGTTTACTCCTAGCGGGAGCCGCCCCGAATTACAATGAGCAGTACTTC. This sequence encodes CASSLLLAGAAPNYNEQYF. The chain employs TRBV27 and TRBJ2-5; 10 nucleotides agree with TRBD2. V was pared by 2 bases and J by 11 bases, with 23 bases of the junction left unmatched. Germline CDR1 MNHEY, CDR2 SMNVEV (reference sequence). CDR3 size: 19 residues.

The rearrangement links TRBV7-9 to TRBJ2-3, with 11 bases fitting TRBD2. Germline CDR1 is SEHNR and CDR2 is FQNEAQ (reference sequence). J lost 0 bases, V lost 4 bases, and 15 bases had no gene match. There are 20 residues in the CDR3. The CDR3: CASSSDISSGRNLSTDTQYF. The CDR3 bases are TGTGCCAGCAGCTCGGACATCTCTAGCGGGAGGAACCTTAGCACAGATACGCAGTATTTT.

This chain uses TRBV27 with TRBJ2-3, with 8 bases that match TRBD2. Germline V CDR1 and CDR2: MNHEY, SMNVEV (reference sequence). This CDR3 comprises 16 residues. Trimming removed 3 bases from V and 2 bases from J; junction bases left unmatched: 7. CDR3 in amino acids: CASSFLGGGFTDTQYF. DNA for the CDR3: TGTGCCAGCAGTTTCTTGGGCGGGGGGTTCACAGATACGCAGTATTTT.

The CDR3 DNA reads TGTGCCAGCAGCCAAGATCTCCGCGGGGACGCCCAAGCCCGGATCGATGAGCAGTTCTTC. Its protein product is CASSQDLRGDAQARIDEQFF. The rearrangement links TRBV4-2 to TRBJ2-1, with a weak D call TRBD2 (6 bases). Trimming left V 0 bases short and J 8 bases short, with 29 bases between. CDR1 and CDR2 from the germline V gene are LGHNA and YNFKEQ. The CDR3 is 20 residues long.

This clonotype was picked up a small number of times. This chain links TRBV28 with TRBJ2-5; the match to TRBD2 covers 11 bases. Germline V gene data show CDR1 as MDHEN and CDR2 as SYDVKM. V was pared by 3 bases and J by 5 bases, with 8 bases of the junction left unmatched. The CDR3 runs 16 residues. CDR3 protein: CASSLRLAGTAETQYF. The CDR3 DNA sequence: TGTGCCAGCAGTTTGCGACTAGCGGGAACGGCGGAGACCCAGTACTTC.

This clonotype was found a few times. The rearrangement links TRBV14 to TRBJ1-2; D is unclear. The germline CDR1 and CDR2 sequences are SGHDN and FVKESK. V was trimmed by 4 bases and J by 4 bases, leaving 16 bases between them. This CDR3 has 15 residues. CDR3 bases: TGTGCCAGCAGCCGTGCTTTTGGGTTAGGCTATGGCTACACCTTC. It translates to CASSRAFGLGYGYTF.

CDR3 sequence: CATSDSDSDDYTF. The CDR3 nucleotides read TGTGCCACCAGTGATTCCGACAGCGACGACTACACCTTC. The V and J genes are TRBV24-1 and TRBJ1-2, with a tentative D call TRBD1 (5 bases). V lost 2 bases, J lost 10 bases, and 13 bases lay in between. CDR3 length: 13 amino acids. CDR1 and CDR2 (germline): KGHDR, SFDVKD.

The chain combines TRBV14 with TRBJ2-1; no reliable D call. This CDR3 comprises 16 residues. Germline loops: CDR1 SGHDN, CDR2 FVKESK. Trimming cost V 4 bases and J 1 base, with 14 bases left between them. The CDR3 loop reads CASSRELGSSYNEQFF. CDR3 in DNA: TGTGCCAGCAGCCGAGAATTAGGGTCATCCTACAATGAGCAGTTCTTC.

This sequence joins TRBV9 and TRBJ2-3; a possible D gene is TRBD2 (6 bases). Germline CDR1 reads SGDLS; CDR2 reads YYNGEE. V was pared by 7 bases and J by 1 base, with 13 bases between. CDR3 length: 14 residues. CDR3 bases: TGTGCCAGCGTAGCGACGGGGGGCACAGATACGCAGTATTTT. It is translated as CASVATGGTDTQYF.

This CDR3 reads CASSQKTGGAFGEQYF. In nucleotides, the CDR3 is TGCGCCAGCAGCCAAAAGACAGGGGGCGCTTTTGGGGAGCAGTACTTC. This sequence joins TRBV4-1 and TRBJ2-7, with 10 bases lining up with TRBD1. The CDR3 spans 16 residues. The germline CDR1 and CDR2 sequences are MGHRA and YSYEKL. Trimming took 2 bases from V and 7 from J; bases not matched to a gene: 11.

This clonotype was recorded a few times. The chain is built from TRBV3-1 and TRBJ1-5, with unresolved D. This CDR3 is 13 amino acids long. CDR1 is LGHDT, CDR2 YNNKEL, per germline (reference sequence). Trimming pared 5 bases from V and 9 bases from J, leaving 14 bases between. The CDR3 bases are TGTGCCAGCAGCGCCCAGAGGGAGGGGCCCCAGCATTTT. Its translation: CASSAQREGPQHF.

This CDR3 reads CASSQDGNRYNEQFF. CDR3 sequence (DNA): TGCGCCAGCAGCCAAGATGGGAACCGCTACAATGAGCAGTTCTTC. The chain carries TRBV4-3 and TRBJ2-1; no clear D. This CDR3 region has 15 residues. Per the germline V gene, CDR1 is LGHNA and CDR2 is YSLEER. With 0 bases removed from V and 3 bases from J, the gap between germline ends came to 9 bases.

The chain links TRBV5-1 to TRBJ1-1; D uncertain. CDR3 length equals 13 residues. Looked up from germline, CDR1 is SGHRS and CDR2 is YFSETQ. The V gene lost 0 bases and the J gene lost 6 bases, with 9 bases spanning the gap. The CDR3 loop is CASSLGVGSEAFF. The CDR3 coding sequence is TGCGCCAGCAGCTTGGGAGTGGGGTCTGAAGCTTTCTTT.

This chain uses TRBV20-1 with TRBJ2-1; 8 positions agree with TRBD1. V was clipped by 5 bases and J by 7 bases; unmatched bases: 7. The germline CDR1 and CDR2 sequences are DFQATT and SNEGSKA (reference sequence). This CDR3 has 13 amino acids. The CDR3 sequence is CSARDRWLNEQFF. CDR3 nucleotides: TGCAGTGCTCGGGACAGGTGGTTGAATGAGCAGTTCTTC.

J is TRBJ2-7 and V is TRBV29-1, with D uncertain. The CDR3 length is 11 residues. Germline V gives CDR1 SQVTM, CDR2 ANQGSEA. V lost 0 bases and J 7 bases, leaving 7 bases between the germline ends. The CDR3 DNA follows: TGCAGCGTTGAAGAGGTGGGGGAGCAGTACTTC. It codes for CSVEEVGEQYF.

The chain combines TRBV27 with TRBJ2-3; the D is unclear. CDR1 is MNHEY, CDR2 SMNVEV, per germline (reference sequence). Trimming shortened V by 5 bases and J by 7 bases, and 16 bases separated the two germline ends. The CDR3 contains 14 residues. The CDR3 protein is CASSPEVALNTQYF. CDR3 bases: TGTGCCAGCAGTCCCGAGGTAGCTCTTAATACGCAGTATTTT.

This clonotype was seen a single time. A clone one base away is much larger, so this may be a read error. The chain joins TRBV4-1 to TRBJ2-5, with 12 positions matching TRBD1. The J call may not be correct, given that the DNA end is closer to TRBJ2-7. The CDR3 consists of 14 residues. Looked up from germline, CDR1 is MGHRA and CDR2 is YSYEKL. The CDR3 is CASNPGTGGCEQYF. Written as DNA, the CDR3 is TGCGCCAGCAACCCAGGGACAGGGGGCTGCGAGCAGTACTTC.

The rearrangement links TRBV20-1 to TRBJ2-5, with 9 bases aligning to TRBD2. Germline V gene data show CDR1 as DFQATT and CDR2 as SNEGSKA (reference sequence). Unmatched junction bases numbered 7, after V lost 3 bases and J lost 5 bases. CDR3 length equals 14 residues. The chain's CDR3 is CSARRREGLETQYF. CDR3 bases: TGCAGTGCTAGGAGGCGGGAGGGCCTCGAGACCCAGTACTTC.

V gene TRBV6-2 or TRBV6-3 combines with J gene TRBJ2-1; 8 nucleotides agree with TRBD1. After removal of 2 bases from V and 12 bases from J, the junction contained 6 bases not matched to a gene. CDR1 is MNHEY and CDR2 is SVGEGT in the germline V gene. CDR3 length: 13 residues. Written as DNA, the CDR3 is TGTGCCAGCAGTTACCGTGGGGGGACAGGGCAGTTCTTC. Its protein is CASSYRGGTGQFF.

As to this clonotype: Because the CDR3 is missing its conserved closing phenylalanine or tryptophan, this is likely a read error. This chain joins TRBV7-8 and TRBJ1-2; perhaps TRBD1 as D (6 bases). This CDR3 is 15 amino acids long. V dropped 4 bases and J dropped 4 bases, with 16 bases sitting between them. Germline assignment: CDR1 SGHVS and CDR2 FQNEAQ. The CDR3 DNA is TGTGCCAGCAGCTCCACCACAGGGCAGTCCTATGGCTACACCTGC. It specifies CASSSTTGQSYGYTC.

This clonotype was seen a handful of times. This chain connects TRBV28 to TRBJ2-5; D possibly corresponds to TRBD2 (5 bases). The germline V and J ends were trimmed by 7 bases and 1 base, with 16 bases remaining between them. Germline-derived CDR1 and CDR2 are MDHEN and SYDVKM. The CDR3 extends over 15 amino acids. CDR3 sequence (DNA): TGTGCCAGCAAAGAGACGGGAAGGAGCCAAGAGACCCAGTACTTC. Its protein is CASKETGRSQETQYF.